This entry concerns a single TCR beta chain. After extraction with the RNeasy kit, roughly 0.5 to 1 ug of the RNA was reverse transcribed using random hexamers. The amplification used immunoSEQ multiplex PCR on TCR beta CDR3; it spanned 54 Vbeta and 13 Jbeta. TCRdb reprocessed the immunoSEQ multiplex PCR reads via MiXCR and lists one record per CDR3 protein. The sample has about 200,000 distinct CDR3 sequences, 85% to 95% seen once. The sample originates from a study of CD8 T cells in Susac syndrome. CDR3 size: 14 residues. V dropped 1 base and J dropped 1 base, with 8 bases sitting between them. Germline CDR1 DFQATT, CDR2 SNEGSKA (reference sequence).

This clonotype was sampled from a human donor with multiple sclerosis. V usage is TRBV20-1 and J usage is TRBJ2-1; D is ambiguous. Material for sequencing was CD4+ T cells from PBMCs. CDR3 amino acids: CSARAADSYNEQFF. CDR3 DNA sequence: TGCAGTGCTAGAGCGGCGGATTCCTACAATGAGCAGTTCTTC.